This entry lists 30 T cell receptor beta chains sequenced from one sample in a study of cytomegalovirus exposure and HLA in healthy donors. PCR amplification relied on 60 Vbeta primers (plus 13 Jbeta primers). TCRdb keeps only in-frame clones here, not all; method: immunoSEQ multiplex PCR. The table has under 40,000 clones, less than 85% seen once. Input material: PBMCs. These receptors all come from a male donor in good health and CMV-seronegative.

CDR3 sequence (DNA): TGCGCCAGCAGCTTCCGACAGTTAAACACCGGGGAGCTGTTTTTT. This codes for CASSFRQLNTGELFF. The chain is built from TRBV5-1 and TRBJ2-2; D is possibly TRBD1 (5 bases). The CDR3 contains 15 residues. Germline lookup yields CDR1 SGHRS and CDR2 YFSETQ. V lost 2 bases, J lost 2 bases, and 10 bases lay in between.

The chain links TRBV5-1 to TRBJ1-4; D is perhaps TRBD1 (5 bases). The CDR3 runs 14 residues. In germline, CDR1 is SGHRS, CDR2 YFSETQ. Deletions cut 4 bases from V and 8 bases from J, with 15 bases between. This chain's CDR3 is CASSPTTEGEKLFF. In nucleotides, the CDR3 is TGCGCCAGCAGCCCGACGACGGAGGGGGAAAAACTGTTTTTT.

The chain joins TRBV30 to TRBJ1-1; the match to TRBD1 covers 7 bases. Germline assignment: CDR1 GTSNPN and CDR2 SVGIG (reference sequence). This CDR3 contains 14 residues. V shed 5 bases, J shed 0 bases, and the junction held 6 bases outside the gene matches. The CDR3, as DNA: TGTGCCTGGTTGGACAGGACAATGAACACTGAAGCTTTCTTT. Translation: CAWLDRTMNTEAFF.

The chain employs TRBV7-2 and TRBJ2-7, with D perhaps TRBD2 (5 bases). V was pared by 4 bases and J by 2 bases, with 12 bases between. Germline CDR1 SGHTA, CDR2 FQGNSA. CDR3 length: 14 amino acids. The CDR3, as DNA: TGTGCCAGCAGCTCTAAGAGCGGTCCCTACGAGCAGTACTTC. This translates into CASSSKSGPYEQYF. The full variable domain, completed using reference TRBV7-2 and TRBJ2-7, is GAGVSQSPSNKVTEKGKDVELRCDPISGHTALYWYRQSLGQGLEFLIYFQGNSAPDKSGLPSDRFSAERTGGSVSTLTIQRTQQEDSAVYLCASSSKSGPYEQYFGPGTRLTVT.

This clone was seen just once. V usage is TRBV5-1 and J usage is TRBJ2-6; D is ambiguous. Trimming shortened V by 1 base and J by 0 bases, and 14 bases separated the two germline ends. Looked up from germline, CDR1 is SGHRS and CDR2 is YFSETQ. This CDR3 has 18 amino acids. CDR3 coding DNA: TGCGCCAGCAGCTTGTCCTCTCAGATAACCTCTGGGGCCAACGTCCTGACTTTC. It encodes CASSLSSQITSGANVLTF.

This clone was seen once. V and J are TRBV6-6 and TRBJ1-2, with D possibly matching TRBD1 (5 bases). The germline V gene encodes CDR1 MNHNY and CDR2 SVGAGI (reference sequence). Deletions cut 6 bases from V and 1 base from J, with 9 bases between. The CDR3 runs to 13 residues. CDR3: CASRQTVNYGYTF. The CDR3 DNA is TGTGCCAGCAGACAGACAGTTAACTATGGCTACACCTTC.

The chain is built from TRBV29-1 and TRBJ2-2, with a weak D call TRBD2 (7 bases). Between the trimmed V and J ends, which lost 6 bases and 0 bases, there was a span of 14 bases. Germline CDR1 reads SQVTM; CDR2 reads ANQGSEA. CDR3 length: 15 amino acids. The chain's CDR3 is CSVPRGASNTGELFF. The CDR3 coding sequence is TGCAGCGTCCCCCGGGGGGCCTCGAACACCGGGGAGCTGTTTTTT.

The gene calls are TRBV4-1 and TRBJ2-4, with D possibly matching TRBD1 (5 bases). The CDR3 spans 13 residues. Looked up from germline, CDR1 is MGHRA and CDR2 is YSYEKL. The V end was cut by 0 bases, the J end by 6 bases, with 6 bases between. Here the CDR3 DNA reads TGCGCCAGCAGCCAAGAAGACAGAAACATTCAGTACTTC. Its protein product is CASSQEDRNIQYF.

The chain employs TRBV5-1 and TRBJ2-7; D not resolved. The V end was cut by 4 bases, the J end by 0 bases, with 2 bases between. The CDR3 is 11 amino acids. Germline CDR1 is SGHRS and CDR2 is YFSETQ. CDR3 sequence: CASSHSYEQYF. CDR3 sequence (DNA): TGCGCCAGCAGCCACTCCTACGAGCAGTACTTC.

The sample holds a few counts of this clone. The gene calls are TRBV5-1 and TRBJ2-7, with 8 bases identical to TRBD2. V lost 1 base and J lost 3; bases outside the gene matches: 15. Germline CDR1 and CDR2: SGHRS and YFSETQ. This CDR3 region has 18 residues. The CDR3 is CASSLLEYGAGDGYEQYF. The CDR3 DNA reads as TGCGCCAGCAGCTTGTTGGAATACGGAGCGGGAGATGGCTACGAGCAGTACTTC.

This chain connects TRBV6-4 to TRBJ1-1, with a possible D match to TRBD1 (6 bases). CDR1 is MRHNA, CDR2 SNTAGT, per germline. Deletions cut 3 bases from V and 1 base from J, with 9 bases between. CDR3 length: 14 residues. The chain's CDR3 is CASSETGQNTEAFF. The CDR3 coding sequence is TGTGCCAGCAGTGAGACAGGCCAGAACACTGAAGCTTTCTTT.

The V call is TRBV29-1, the J call TRBJ1-2; D is perhaps TRBD1 (6 bases). This CDR3 is built from 11 residues. Germline-derived CDR1 and CDR2 are SQVTM and ANQGSEA. The ends were cut back, 7 bases at V and 7 bases at J, with 13 bases in the middle. DNA of the CDR3: TGCAGCGCAACAGGGTTGTTTGGCTACACCTTC. Its protein is CSATGLFGYTF.

The chain couples TRBV28 to TRBJ1-5; no clear D. This CDR3 spans 13 amino acids. Germline CDR1 and CDR2: MDHEN and SYDVKM. V was clipped by 5 bases and J by 5 bases, with 10 bases between them. The CDR3 bases are TGTGCCAGCAGTCCGAACAGCTATCAGCCCCAGCATTTT. This translates into CASSPNSYQPQHF.

V usage is TRBV28 and J usage is TRBJ2-6, with 9 bases aligning to TRBD1. This CDR3 has 19 residues. The V gene's germline CDR1 is MDHEN and CDR2 SYDVKM. Unmatched junction bases numbered 19, after V lost 5 bases and J lost 8 bases. As DNA, the CDR3 is TGTGCCAGCAGTCCCCCCGGGACAGGGTACCTGCTGGGGACCAACGTCCTGACTTTC. It specifies CASSPPGTGYLLGTNVLTF.

The chain employs TRBV6-5 and TRBJ1-5, with TRBD1 identical over 8 bases. With 2 bases clipped from V and 5 bases from J, the junction kept 8 bases outside the gene matches. The CDR3 loop spans 16 amino acids. Germline V lookup: CDR1 MNHEY, CDR2 SVGAGI. The CDR3 loop is CASSYPYGQGDQPQHF. In DNA, the CDR3 is TGTGCCAGCAGTTACCCCTACGGACAGGGTGATCAGCCCCAGCATTTT.

The chain is built from TRBV4-2 and TRBJ2-1; D gene uncertain. Germline V gene data show CDR1 as LGHNA and CDR2 as YNFKEQ. CDR3 length: 18 residues. The V end lost 3 bases, the J end lost 0 bases, and 18 bases lay between the germline ends. The CDR3 region is CASSQARGPYPSYNEQFF. DNA of the CDR3: TGTGCCAGCAGCCAGGCCCGAGGCCCGTACCCCTCCTACAATGAGCAGTTCTTC.

The chain joins TRBV4-1 to TRBJ2-7; 9 bases are shared with TRBD2. Germline assignment: CDR1 MGHRA and CDR2 YSYEKL. This CDR3 has 17 residues. V was clipped by 3 bases and J by 0 bases; unmatched bases: 9. In nucleotides, the CDR3 is TGCGCCAGCAGCCACGCCGGTAGCGGGGGCAACTCCTACGAGCAGTACTTC. Encoded protein: CASSHAGSGGNSYEQYF.

This chain connects TRBV6-5 to TRBJ1-2, with TRBD1 identical over 8 bases. Germline lookup yields CDR1 MNHEY and CDR2 SVGAGI. The ends lost 5 bases at V and 0 bases at J; junction bases unmatched: 5. The CDR3 has 15 amino acids. The DNA for the CDR3 is TGTGCCAGCAGTCGGACAGGGACAACTAACTATGGCTACACCTTC. Protein: CASSRTGTTNYGYTF.

The chain uses TRBV18 and TRBJ1-1, with D tentatively TRBD1 (5 bases). From germline, CDR1 is KGHSH and CDR2 LQKENI. The V end lost 1 base, the J end lost 1 base, and 13 bases lay between the germline ends. The CDR3 covers 16 residues. In DNA form, the CDR3 reads TGTGCCAGCTCACCACGACAGTTGGGCGAGAACACTGAAGCTTTCTTT. The encoded protein is CASSPRQLGENTEAFF.

This clone turned up a few times. The chain has TRBV30 and TRBJ1-1, with D uncertain. The CDR3 sequence is 13 residues long. Trimming left V 1 base short and J 4 bases short, with 10 bases between. Germline V gives CDR1 GTSNPN, CDR2 SVGIG (reference sequence). DNA of the CDR3: TGTGCCTGGAGTGGAGGCTGGAGCACTGAAGCTTTCTTT. This encodes CAWSGGWSTEAFF. The complete variable domain, with remaining parts taken from reference TRBV30 and TRBJ1-1, reads SQTIHQWPATLVQPVGSPLSLECTVEGTSNPNLYWYRQAAGRGLQLLFYSVGIGQISSEVPQNLSASRPQDRQFILSSKKLLLSDSGFYLCAWSGGWSTEAFFGQGTRLTVV.

J is TRBJ2-3 and V is TRBV28, with 12 bases lining up with TRBD2. Germline assignment: CDR1 MDHEN and CDR2 SYDVKM. The CDR3 runs 16 residues. V lost 5 bases to trimming and J lost 3 bases; unmatched junction nucleotides: 6. The CDR3 DNA follows: TGTGCCAGCAGTACCCCTGGGACTAGCGGGACAGATACGCAGTATTTT. Protein sequence: CASSTPGTSGTDTQYF.

The CDR3 DNA reads TGTGCCAGCAGCCAAGATCCCGGGGGGACAGATACGCAGTATTTT. Its protein is CASSQDPGGTDTQYF. The genes are TRBV4-2 and TRBJ2-3, with 7 positions matching TRBD2. CDR1 is LGHNA and CDR2 is YNFKEQ in the germline V gene. The V segment lost 0 bases and the J segment 3 bases; nucleotides outside the gene matches: 3. The CDR3 consists of 15 residues.

This chain links TRBV19 with TRBJ2-2; D might be TRBD2 (6 bases). The CDR3 has 15 residues. Looked up from germline, CDR1 is LNHDA and CDR2 is SQIVND (reference sequence). V lost 2 bases and J 6 bases, leaving 13 bases between the germline ends. The CDR3 sequence: CASSIPTSWSGELFF. The CDR3 nucleotides read TGTGCCAGTAGTATACCAACTAGCTGGTCCGGGGAGCTGTTTTTT.

This clone was observed a single time. J is TRBJ1-2 and V is TRBV19; 7 bases agree with TRBD1. Per the germline V gene, CDR1 is LNHDA and CDR2 is SQIVND (reference sequence). V lost 7 bases, J lost 0 bases, and 5 bases stayed unmatched. This CDR3 comprises 14 residues. CDR3 in amino acids: CASTRTGPNYGYTF. The DNA of the CDR3 is TGTGCCAGTACAAGGACAGGTCCTAACTATGGCTACACCTTC. Full variable domain (missing parts from reference TRBV19 and TRBJ1-2): DGGITQSPKYLFRKEGQNVTLSCEQNLNHDAMYWYRQDPGQGLRLIYYSQIVNDFQKGDIAEGYSVSREKKESFPLTVTSAQKNPTAFYLCASTRTGPNYGYTFGSGTRLTVV.

This chain links TRBV6-5 with TRBJ1-2; TRBD1 matches at 7 bases. The CDR3 covers 14 residues. The V segment lost 0 bases and the J segment 8 bases; nucleotides outside the gene matches: 6. The germline CDR1 and CDR2 sequences are MNHEY and SVGAGI. CDR3 DNA sequence: TGTGCCAGCAGTTACTCGAATGGGGGACAGGGCTACACCTTC. Its translation: CASSYSNGGQGYTF.

The chain couples TRBV19 to TRBJ2-5; tentative D call: TRBD1 (5 bases). Germline CDR1 reads LNHDA; CDR2 reads SQIVND (reference sequence). The CDR3 covers 15 residues. With 5 bases removed from V and 2 bases from J, the gap between germline ends came to 15 bases. This CDR3 is CASSSYTGRQETQYF. In nucleotides, the CDR3 is TGTGCCAGTAGTTCCTACACAGGAAGGCAAGAGACCCAGTACTTC.

This chain links TRBV18 with TRBJ2-5; a possible D gene is TRBD1 (6 bases). CDR1 is KGHSH, CDR2 LQKENI, per germline. CDR3 length equals 13 residues. Between the trimmed V and J ends, which lost 2 bases and 3 bases, there was a span of 7 bases. The CDR3 DNA is TGTGCCAGCTCACCAGGACAGAAAGAGACCCAGTACTTC. Translated, it gives CASSPGQKETQYF.

The chain employs TRBV30 and TRBJ2-2; possible D gene TRBD2, 6 bases. This CDR3 comprises 13 residues. Germline V gives CDR1 GTSNPN, CDR2 SVGIG (reference sequence). V lost 3 bases, J lost 1 base, and 6 bases lay in between. The CDR3 is CAWRAGNTGELFF. DNA of the CDR3: TGTGCCTGGAGAGCGGGGAACACCGGGGAGCTGTTTTTT.

V and J are TRBV7-9 and TRBJ1-2; a weak D match, TRBD1 (6 bases). Trimming cost V 5 bases and J 2 bases, with 18 bases left between them. From germline, CDR1 is SEHNR and CDR2 FQNEAQ (reference sequence). The CDR3 contains 16 residues. This CDR3 is CASSHSGTPENYGYTF. As DNA, the CDR3 is TGTGCCAGCAGCCATAGCGGGACACCCGAGAACTATGGCTACACCTTC.

The CDR3 nucleotides read TGCAGCGTTGACCCCGGACAGGGGCAGGGCTACACCTTC. Its translation: CSVDPGQGQGYTF. The chain recombines TRBV29-1 with TRBJ1-2; 9 nucleotides agree with TRBD1. Trimming removed 3 bases from V and 8 bases from J; junction bases left unmatched: 7. The CDR3 extends over 13 amino acids. Per germline, CDR1 SQVTM and CDR2 ANQGSEA.